Listed here are 20 T cell receptor beta chains from one sample, sequenced in a study of CXCR3-negative and CXCR3-positive naive CD8 T cells. With UMI labels, 5' RACE was used to prepare the TRB cDNA libraries. TCRdb re-called the 5' RACE reads; one entry per CDR3 protein, DNA not given. The listing contains about 90,000 distinct CDR3 sequences. Sequences were obtained from naive CXCR3- CD8+ T cells from blood. Noted subset: CD45RO-CCR7+CD27+CD95- naive CD8+ T cells lacking CXCR3 (TNR3-). Receptor source: a human donor in good health. Some clones in this sample may be carry-over from other donors' samples.

The CDR3 region is CSASIRAGEQYF. The chain employs TRBV20-1 and TRBJ2-7; the D call of TRBD1 rests on TCRdb alone, since no DNA is present to check it. Germline loops: CDR1 DFQATT, CDR2 SNEGSKA (reference sequence). The CDR3 spans 12 residues.

This chain uses TRBV11-2 with TRBJ2-5; TCRdb's assignment of TRBD2 cannot be checked, as there is no DNA. The CDR3 spans 16 residues. Germline V gene sequence: CDR1 SGHAT, CDR2 FQNNGV. CDR3 protein: CASSSLAVVSEETQYF.

This chain links TRBV29-1 with TRBJ2-7; there is no DNA to check the TCRdb D call of TRBD2. There are 14 residues in the CDR3. Germline CDR1 is SQVTM and CDR2 is ANQGSEA. The CDR3 here is CSVGREASSYEQYF.

This sequence joins TRBV21-1 and TRBJ1-5; TCRdb's assignment of TRBD1 cannot be checked, as there is no DNA. TRBV21-1 is termed a pseudogene. The CDR3 spans 17 residues. The chain's CDR3 is CASSKWAGMGSNQPQHF.

The J gene is TRBJ1-2, the V gene TRBV29-1; checking the TCRdb D call of TRBD1 is not possible without DNA. Per germline, CDR1 SQVTM and CDR2 ANQGSEA. The CDR3 length is 12 residues. Here the CDR3 reads CSVEGQGFGYTF.

This chain joins TRBV5-6 and TRBJ2-7; the D call from TCRdb, TRBD2, cannot be confirmed without DNA. Germline CDR1 SGHDT, CDR2 YYEEEE. The length of the CDR3 is 16 residues. The CDR3 sequence is CASSPTVGLADYEQYF.

The rearrangement uses TRBV6-6 and TRBJ1-2. Germline assignment: CDR1 MNHNY and CDR2 SVGAGI (reference sequence). The CDR3 extends over 12 amino acids. The CDR3: CASSYGGEGYTF.

The chain employs TRBV5-1 and TRBJ2-7; with no DNA, the TCRdb D assignment of TRBD1 cannot be verified. The CDR3 has 15 amino acids. Germline CDR1 and CDR2: SGHRS and YFSETQ. The CDR3 sequence: CASSLGQGVPYEQYF.

The chain combines TRBV7-6 with TRBJ2-6. The CDR3 has 15 amino acids. Per the germline V gene, CDR1 is SGHVS and CDR2 is FNYEAQ. The CDR3 here is CASRLAQGGANVLTF.

The chain couples TRBV14 to TRBJ2-1. CDR3 length equals 15 residues. Germline V gene data show CDR1 as SGHDN and CDR2 as FVKESK. The CDR3 sequence is CASSQDSGTYNEQFF.

V gene TRBV20-1 combines with J gene TRBJ2-1; absent DNA, TCRdb's TRBD1 call cannot be checked. Looked up from germline, CDR1 is DFQATT and CDR2 is SNEGSKA (reference sequence). This CDR3 contains 13 residues. The CDR3 is CSARDLGVNEQFF.

The chain is built from TRBV7-6 and TRBJ2-2; TCRdb proposes TRBD1, but this gene call is untestable without DNA. This CDR3 is built from 16 residues. Germline V CDR1 and CDR2: SGHVS, FNYEAQ. CDR3 sequence: CASSLAPGQLTGELFF.

The rearrangement joins TRBV19 to TRBJ1-4. The CDR3 is 12 residues long. The germline V gene has CDR1 LNHDA and CDR2 SQIVND (reference sequence). The CDR3: CASSFHNEKLFF.

The chain links TRBV7-9 to TRBJ2-7; the TRBD1 assignment by TCRdb is unverifiable without DNA. CDR1 is SEHNR and CDR2 is FQNEAQ in the germline V gene (reference sequence). The length of the CDR3 is 14 residues. CDR3: CASSLPPGEYEQYF.

V gene TRBV4-3 combines with J gene TRBJ2-2; TCRdb designates TRBD2, a call that cannot be tested without DNA. The length of the CDR3 is 14 residues. CDR1 and CDR2 (germline): LGHNA, YSLEER. CDR3 protein: CASSQGEETGELFF.

The CDR3 loop is CASSWSRGYNEQFF. The V call is TRBV25-1, the J call TRBJ2-1; TCRdb designates TRBD1, a call that cannot be tested without DNA. Germline V gene sequence: CDR1 MGHDK, CDR2 SYGVNS. This CDR3 is 14 amino acids long. The variable domain in full, completed from reference TRBV25-1 and TRBJ2-1, reads EADIYQTPRYLVIGTGKKITLECSQTMGHDKMYWYQQDPGMELHLIHYSYGVNSTEKGDLSSESTVSRIRTEHFPLTLESARPSHTSQYLCASSWSRGYNEQFFGPGTRLTVL.

This chain joins TRBV5-1 and TRBJ1-1; the TRBD1 assignment by TCRdb is unverifiable without DNA. The CDR3 has 16 amino acids. Germline CDR1 SGHRS, CDR2 YFSETQ. CDR3: CASSFMSGQMNTEAFF.

The chain couples TRBV5-1 to TRBJ2-1; the D call of TRBD2 rests on TCRdb alone, since no DNA is present to check it. This CDR3 is built from 16 residues. Germline loops: CDR1 SGHRS, CDR2 YFSETQ. The CDR3 protein is CASSFFGASGYNEQFF.

The gene calls are TRBV14 and TRBJ2-7; TCRdb's D gene call, TRBD1, goes unchecked for lack of DNA. The CDR3 contains 15 residues. Looked up from germline, CDR1 is SGHDN and CDR2 is FVKESK. CDR3 protein: CASSRSGTGAGEQYF.

The genes are TRBV7-9 and TRBJ2-1; TCRdb's D call, TRBD2, is unchecked because there is no DNA. The CDR3 is made up of 15 amino acids. Germline V gene data show CDR1 as SEHNR and CDR2 as FQNEAQ (reference sequence). The CDR3 reads CASSLVAGGHNEQFF.